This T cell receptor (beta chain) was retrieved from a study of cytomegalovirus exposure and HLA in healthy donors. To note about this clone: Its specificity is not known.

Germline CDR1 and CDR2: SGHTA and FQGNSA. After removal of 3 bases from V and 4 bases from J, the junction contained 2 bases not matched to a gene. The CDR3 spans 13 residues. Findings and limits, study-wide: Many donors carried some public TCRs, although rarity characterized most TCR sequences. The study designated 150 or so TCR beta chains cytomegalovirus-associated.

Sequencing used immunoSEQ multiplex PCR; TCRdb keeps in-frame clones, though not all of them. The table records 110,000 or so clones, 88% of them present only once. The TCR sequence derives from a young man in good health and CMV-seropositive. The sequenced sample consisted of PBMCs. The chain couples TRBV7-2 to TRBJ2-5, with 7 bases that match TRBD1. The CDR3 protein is CASSFNRGETQYF. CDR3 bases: TGTGCCAGCAGCTTCAACAGGGGAGAGACCCAGTACTTC. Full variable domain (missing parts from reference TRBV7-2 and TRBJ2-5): GAGVSQSPSNKVTEKGKDVELRCDPISGHTALYWYRQSLGQGLEFLIYFQGNSAPDKSGLPSDRFSAERTGGSVSTLTIQRTQQEDSAVYLCASSFNRGETQYFGPGTRLLVL.